The rows below give T cell receptor beta chains drawn from one sample of a study of memory CD4+ T cells and cytomegalovirus serostatus. The table came from immunoSEQ multiplex PCR; TCRdb's copy has only in-frame clones and leaves some out. The table has approximately 46,000 clones, approximately 74% seen once. The sequenced sample consisted of memory CD4+ T cells from blood. The source is an adult in good health and CMV-seropositive. Each CDR3 is given with its conserved first and last residue. Each record gives: D gene, clone size, J gene, V gene, CDR3 protein, CDR3 DNA. A D gene is named only where the DNA matches it firmly. Some rows have no size entry. The others give once, few or many, or a class for an expanded clone.

>TRBD1|.|TRBJ1-1|TRBV27
CATLPSGTGEFMNTEAFF
TGTGCCACCCTCCCCTCCGGGACAGGGGAGTTCATGAACACTGAAGCTTTCTTT
>.|.|TRBJ2-6|TRBV10-1
CATQGPISGANVLTF
TGCGCCACCCAAGGACCGATCTCTGGGGCCAACGTCCTGACTTTC
>.|.|TRBJ1-3|TRBV27
CASRGSLSGNTIYF
TGTGCCAGCAGGGGGTCTTTATCTGGAAACACCATATATTTT
>.|.|TRBJ1-1|TRBV7-9
CASSYATANTEAFF
TGTGCCAGCAGCTATGCGACAGCGAACACTGAAGCTTTCTTT
>TRBD2|.|TRBJ2-3|TRBV19
CASSASGGADTQYF
TGTGCCAGCTCAGCTAGCGGGGGGGCAGATACGCAGTATTTT
>.|once|TRBJ1-3|TRBV4-1
CASSQDPADSGNTIYF
TGCGCCAGCAGCCAAGATCCGGCAGACTCTGGAAACACCATATATTTT
>TRBD1|few|TRBJ1-4|TRBV19
CASSDRGRDSNEKLFF
TGTGCCAGCAGCGACAGGGGGCGAGATTCTAATGAAAAACTGTTTTTT
>.|.|TRBJ1-5|TRBV27
CASSKNQPQHF
TGTGCCAGCAGTAAGAATCAGCCCCAGCATTTT
>TRBD1|.|TRBJ1-5|TRBV4-1
CASSQDVRMPGDRVAQPQHF
TGCGCCAGCAGCCAAGATGTACGCATGCCCGGGGACAGGGTTGCTCAGCCCCAGCATTTT
>.|.|TRBJ2-3|TRBV5-4
CASSPLAGTQYF
TGTGCCAGCAGCCCGTTAGCCGGTACGCAGTATTTT
>.|.|TRBJ1-1|TRBV5-1
CASSLEGWDTEAFF
TGCGCCAGCAGCTTGGAGGGATGGGACACTGAAGCTTTCTTT
>.|few|TRBJ2-5|TRBV2
CASSPSRQETQYF
TGTGCCAGCAGTCCGAGCAGACAAGAGACCCAGTACTTC
>TRBD1|.|TRBJ2-5|TRBV6-5
CASSYVGTAPGETQYF
TGTGCCAGCAGTTACGTCGGGACAGCCCCTGGGGAGACCCAGTACTTC
>.|once|TRBJ2-7|TRBV6-1
CASSISSSYEQYF
TGTGCCAGCAGTATTTCCAGCTCCTACGAGCAGTACTTC
>.|few|TRBJ2-2|TRBV19
CASSWSTGELFF
TGTGCCAGTAGTTGGAGCACCGGGGAGCTGTTTTTT
>.|.|TRBJ2-6|TRBV29-1
CSVSDSGANVLTF
TGCAGCGTGAGCGACTCTGGGGCCAACGTCCTGACTTTC
>.|.|TRBJ2-3|TRBV4-3
CASSQSPWGTDTQYF
TGCGCCAGCAGCCAATCCCCGTGGGGCACAGATACGCAGTATTTT
>.|.|TRBJ2-1|TRBV19
CASSSTGTDEQFF
TGTGCCAGTAGTTCAACAGGGACCGATGAGCAGTTCTTC
>.|medium-sized|TRBJ2-2|TRBV7-9
CASSQGANTGELFF
TGTGCCAGCAGCCAAGGGGCGAACACCGGGGAGCTGTTTTTT
>TRBD2|.|TRBJ2-7|TRBV6-6
CATRGTSGVSYEQYF
TGTGCCACCAGGGGGACTAGCGGGGTCTCCTACGAGCAGTACTTC
>.|.|TRBJ1-4|TRBV6-6
CASSQSGEKLFF
TGTGCCAGCAGTCAATCAGGGGAAAAACTGTTTTTT
>.|.|TRBJ2-6|TRBV19
CASTLGAAGANVLTF
TGTGCCAGCACTTTGGGGGCAGCTGGGGCCAACGTCCTGACTTTC
>TRBD1|.|TRBJ2-2|TRBV5-4
CASSWGQGGGELFF
TGTGCCAGCAGCTGGGGACAGGGAGGCGGGGAGCTGTTTTTT
>TRBD1|once|TRBJ1-1|TRBV19
CASSNGQGGKAFF
TGTGCCAGTAGCAATGGACAGGGCGGTAAAGCTTTCTTT
>TRBD1|.|TRBJ1-5|TRBV2
CASSEQGVSNQPQHF
TGTGCCAGCAGTGAACAGGGGGTGAGCAATCAGCCCCAGCATTTT
>.|.|TRBJ2-7|TRBV7-2
CASSTFSGEYEQYF
TGTGCCAGCAGCACATTTTCAGGGGAATACGAGCAGTACTTC
>.|.|TRBJ2-1|TRBV6-1
CASSEAPRGLLGNEQFF
TGTGCCAGCAGTGAAGCACCGAGGGGTCTCTTAGGCAATGAGCAGTTCTTC
>.|.|TRBJ2-1|TRBV11-2
CASSSQVGARDEQFF
TGTGCCAGCAGCTCACAGGTTGGGGCGAGAGATGAGCAGTTCTTC
>.|.|TRBJ2-1|TRBV29-1
CSVGGSYNEQFF
TGCAGCGTGGGGGGCTCCTACAATGAGCAGTTCTTC
>.|.|TRBJ1-2|TRBV15
CATSWAGQGDGYTF
TGTGCCACCAGCTGGGCGGGACAAGGGGATGGCTACACCTTC
>TRBD1|.|TRBJ1-6|TRBV7-2
CASSLTTGSLNSPLHF
TGTGCCAGCAGCTTAACGACAGGGAGTCTTAATTCACCCCTCCACTTT
>TRBD1|few|TRBJ1-5|TRBV18
CASSPGRQGISNQPQHF
TGTGCCAGCTCACCAGGACGACAGGGAATTAGCAATCAGCCCCAGCATTTT
>.|.|TRBJ2-3|TRBV4-3
CASSPHPRFADTQYF
TGCGCCAGCAGCCCTCATCCAAGATTTGCAGATACGCAGTATTTT
>.|few|TRBJ2-7|TRBV7-9
CASSLDGGTVSYEQYF
TGTGCCAGCAGCTTAGATGGAGGGACAGTCTCCTACGAGCAGTACTTC
>.|.|TRBJ2-2|TRBV19
CASMMGGGVGELFF
TGTGCCAGTATGATGGGCGGGGGCGTCGGGGAGCTGTTTTTT
>.|.|TRBJ2-2|TRBV6-1
CASSPDRGGTGELFF
TGTGCCAGCAGCCCAGACAGGGGAGGGACCGGGGAGCTGTTTTTT
>.|.|TRBJ2-1|TRBV20-1
CSARDMGEQFF
TGCAGTGCTAGAGATATGGGTGAGCAGTTCTTC
>.|.|TRBJ2-3|TRBV6-1
CASRITALDTQYF
TGTGCCAGCAGGATAACAGCACTGGATACGCAGTATTTT
>.|.|TRBJ1-5|TRBV7-9
CASSLQGSNQPQHF
TGTGCCAGCAGCTTACAGGGGAGCAATCAGCCCCAGCATTTT